The next 29 T cell receptor beta chains were all read from a single sample in a study of neoadjuvant nivolumab and ipilimumab in lung cancer. The method was immunoSEQ multiplex PCR; TCRdb's version includes in-frame clones alone and lacks a portion of them. The sample contains 13,000 or so clones, approximately 94% of which appear only once. This specimen was peripheral blood, taken after neoadjuvant nivolumab, alone or with ipilimumab, at or shortly before surgery. These receptor sequences come from an adult with non-small cell lung cancer.

The chain joins TRBV7-2 to TRBJ2-7, with TRBD2 as a possible D gene (6 bases). There are 15 residues in the CDR3. The germline V and J ends were trimmed by 4 bases and 7 bases, with 20 bases remaining between them. Germline CDR1 is SGHTA and CDR2 is FQGNSA. The CDR3 loop is CASSSPGVAVVEQYF. In DNA form, the CDR3 reads TGTGCCAGCAGCTCCCCTGGGGTAGCGGTCGTAGAGCAGTACTTC.

The V call is TRBV30, the J call TRBJ2-3, with 11 bases matching TRBD2. Germline CDR1 GTSNPN, CDR2 SVGIG (reference sequence). This CDR3 region has 15 residues. J was trimmed by 5 bases and V by 4 bases; bases with no gene match: 8. CDR3 loop: CAWTQLAGVRDTQYF. CDR3 bases: TGTGCCTGGACCCAACTAGCGGGAGTGAGAGATACGCAGTATTTT.

Of note for this clone: A read error may produce the germline difference seen at one junction end. The V and J genes are TRBV7-2 and TRBJ2-2; 9 nucleotides line up with TRBD2. Germline values: CDR1 SGHTA, CDR2 FQGNSA. This CDR3 region has 15 residues. CDR3 coding DNA: TGTGCCAGCAGCCTAGCGGGGACGAACACCGGGGAGCTGTTTTTT. Protein sequence: CASSLAGTNTGELFF.

This rearrangement joins TRBV5-4 to TRBJ2-3, with a possible D match to TRBD1 (6 bases). CDR1 and CDR2 from the germline V gene are SGHNT and YYREEE (reference sequence). Trimming left V 4 bases short and J 4 bases short, with 13 bases between. CDR3 length equals 14 residues. The CDR3 sequence is CASSTKQGPDTQYF. The CDR3 bases are TGTGCCAGCAGCACGAAACAGGGACCAGATACGCAGTATTTT.

The chain joins TRBV7-3 to TRBJ2-3; 8 bases are a match to TRBD1. CDR3 size: 18 residues. The V gene end was trimmed by 3 bases and the J gene end by 4 bases; junction bases not matched to a gene: 15. Germline CDR1 and CDR2: SGHTA and FQGTGA. The CDR3 sequence: CASSFSLRTGPSADTQYF. DNA for the CDR3: TGTGCCAGCAGCTTCTCACTCAGGACAGGGCCGAGCGCAGATACGCAGTATTTT.

The chain uses TRBV7-9 and TRBJ2-3; 7 bases map to TRBD2. The CDR3 is made up of 17 amino acids. The J segment lost 0 bases and the V segment lost 5 bases, leaving 11 bases of the junction unmatched. CDR1 is SEHNR, CDR2 FQNEAQ, per germline (reference sequence). The CDR3 DNA is TGTGCCAGCAGCAAAAAGCGGGACCCGACCAGCACAGATACGCAGTATTTT. Protein sequence: CASSKKRDPTSTDTQYF.

The chain joins TRBV5-1 to TRBJ1-4, with 8 nucleotides matching TRBD1. This CDR3 spans 14 amino acids. Trimming cost V 8 bases and J 7 bases; bases outside gene matches: 10. The V gene's germline CDR1 is SGHRS and CDR2 YFSETQ. For the CDR3, the DNA is TGCGCCAGGGGGAGCGACAGGGGTGGTGAAAAACTGTTTTTT. Translating gives CARGSDRGGEKLFF.

The V and J genes are TRBV11-2 and TRBJ2-5, with 7 positions matching TRBD2. The CDR3 runs 17 residues. Germline V lookup: CDR1 SGHAT, CDR2 FQNNGV. Germline trimming cut 3 bases from V and 5 bases from J; bases unmatched to any gene: 15. DNA of the CDR3: TGTGCCAGCAGCTTCTCCCCCGCGGGGCGGGGAGGGGAGACCCAGTACTTC. Translation gives CASSFSPAGRGGETQYF.

The chain is built from TRBV19 and TRBJ2-4; TRBD1 agrees at 7 bases. The CDR3 sequence is 14 residues long. V lost 5 bases and J lost 1; bases outside the gene matches: 2. CDR1 is LNHDA and CDR2 is SQIVND in the germline V gene (reference sequence). Here the CDR3 DNA reads TGTGCCAGTAGTGCGACAGGGGCCAAAAACATTCAGTACTTC. It codes for CASSATGAKNIQYF.

This clone was observed once. The rearrangement links TRBV9 to TRBJ2-7, with 9 bases that match TRBD2. CDR1 is SGDLS and CDR2 is YYNGEE in the germline V gene. Trimming removed 4 bases from V and 2 bases from J; junction bases left unmatched: 7. This CDR3 is built from 15 residues. The CDR3 protein is CASSYSGTSTYEQYF. CDR3 coding DNA: TGTGCCAGCAGCTATTCCGGGACTAGCACCTACGAGCAGTACTTC.

The J gene is TRBJ1-2, the V gene TRBV9; D might be TRBD1 (5 bases). This CDR3 is built from 14 residues. CDR1 is SGDLS and CDR2 is YYNGEE in the germline V gene. V was pared by 4 bases and J by 4 bases, with 14 bases between. The CDR3 protein is CASSSRDSLYGYTF. As DNA, the CDR3 is TGTGCCAGCAGCTCCCGGGACTCACTCTATGGCTACACCTTC.

This chain links TRBV7-9 with TRBJ1-1, with D possibly TRBD1 on 5 matching bases. Trimming removed 5 bases from V and 11 bases from J, with 15 bases in between. Germline V gene lookup returns CDR1 SEHNR and CDR2 FQNEAQ (reference sequence). The CDR3 covers 12 residues. CDR3: CASSTEGTSAFF. The DNA for the CDR3 is TGTGCCAGCAGCACAGAGGGGACTTCGGCTTTCTTT.

This chain connects TRBV15 to TRBJ1-1; 10 bases are a match to TRBD1. Germline V gene sequence: CDR1 LNHNV, CDR2 YYDKDF (reference sequence). J was trimmed by 8 bases and V by 0 bases; bases with no gene match: 12. The CDR3 spans 17 residues. The CDR3 nucleotides are TGTGCCACCAGCAGAGAGATGGAGGAAAGGGACAGGGGAGAAGCTTTCTTT. This codes for CATSREMEERDRGEAFF. The whole variable domain, remainder taken from reference TRBV15 and TRBJ1-1, is DAMVIQNPRYQVTQFGKPVTLSCSQTLNHNVMYWYQQKSSQAPKLLFHYYDKDFNNEADTPDNFQSRRPNTSFCFLDIRSPGLGDTAMYLCATSREMEERDRGEAFFGQGTRLTVV.

This chain joins TRBV5-1 and TRBJ2-5; TRBD1 matches at 8 bases. CDR1 is SGHRS, CDR2 YFSETQ, per germline. CDR3 length: 14 amino acids. Unmatched junction bases numbered 6, after V lost 7 bases and J lost 1 base. The CDR3 loop is CASQPGQVQETQYF. The CDR3 coding sequence is TGCGCCAGCCAACCGGGACAGGTCCAAGAGACCCAGTACTTC.

This clone was recorded only once. This chain joins TRBV5-6 and TRBJ2-1, with a tentative D call TRBD2 (5 bases). The CDR3 length is 12 residues. Germline CDR1 and CDR2: SGHDT and YYEEEE. Deletions cut 0 bases from V and 9 bases from J, with 7 bases between. CDR3 DNA sequence: TGTGCCAGCAGCTTGGTAGAGGGTGAGCAGTTCTTC. This gives the protein CASSLVEGEQFF.

This clone was seen only once. The chain employs TRBV10-1 and TRBJ2-7; 9 bases agree with TRBD1. From germline, CDR1 is WNHNN and CDR2 SYGVQD (reference sequence). This CDR3 has 14 residues. The V and J ends lost 6 bases and 2 bases, in that order; junction bases with no gene match: 5. CDR3 bases: TGCGCCAGCAGCGGGACAGGGAAAACCTACGAGCAGTACTTC. Translated, it gives CASSGTGKTYEQYF.

V usage is TRBV9 and J usage is TRBJ2-7, with TRBD1 as a possible D gene (6 bases). This CDR3 is built from 14 residues. Between the trimmed V and J ends, which lost 0 bases and 6 bases, there was a span of 13 bases. CDR1 and CDR2 from the germline V gene are SGDLS and YYNGEE. The CDR3 DNA reads as TGTGCCAGCAGCGTAGCCCCAGGGGTCGGCGAGCAGTACTTC. Protein sequence: CASSVAPGVGEQYF.

V usage is TRBV7-2 and J usage is TRBJ2-5; D call uncertain. Germline V gene sequence: CDR1 SGHTA, CDR2 FQGNSA. The CDR3 is 13 residues long. The V end was cut by 7 bases, the J end by 2 bases, with 11 bases between. CDR3 bases: TGTGCCAGCACCTGGGCCCTTCAAGAGACCCAGTACTTC. Translating gives CASTWALQETQYF.

CDR3 DNA: TGTGCCAGCAGTTACTTAGGGCTAGGGACCGGGGAGCTGTTTTTT. This encodes CASSYLGLGTGELFF. The V gene is TRBV6-5, the J gene TRBJ2-2, with D hard to call. CDR1 MNHEY and CDR2 SVGAGI come from the germline V gene. Trimming pared 1 base from V and 5 bases from J, leaving 11 bases between. The CDR3 loop spans 15 amino acids.

The J gene is TRBJ2-3, the V gene TRBV5-1, with D maybe TRBD2 (6 bases). From germline, CDR1 is SGHRS and CDR2 YFSETQ. The CDR3 totals 15 residues. V was trimmed by 2 bases and J by 4 bases, leaving 14 bases between them. The CDR3 loop reads CASSFEGTGADTQYF. CDR3 nucleotide sequence: TGCGCCAGCAGCTTCGAAGGGACGGGAGCAGATACGCAGTATTTT.

The CDR3 is CASSKVASSYNEQFF. The DNA for the CDR3 is TGTGCCAGCAGCAAAGTCGCGAGCTCCTACAATGAGCAGTTCTTC. The chain carries TRBV21-1 and TRBJ2-1; the table's D call of TRBD2 was not tested on the DNA. TRBV21-1 is shown as a pseudogene. The CDR3 is 15 residues long.

This sequence joins TRBV6-4 and TRBJ2-2; 9 nucleotides align to TRBD2. The CDR3 length is 16 residues. The germline CDR1 and CDR2 sequences are MRHNA and SNTAGT. After removal of 2 bases from V and 1 base from J, the junction contained 2 bases not matched to a gene. CDR3 sequence (DNA): TGTGCCAGCAGTGACGGAGCGGGAGGGAACACCGGGGAGCTGTTTTTT. This encodes CASSDGAGGNTGELFF.

The CDR3 reads CASSLTERGSSYEQYF. DNA for the CDR3: TGCGCCAGCAGCCTTACTGAACGGGGGAGCTCCTACGAGCAGTACTTC. The chain recombines TRBV5-1 with TRBJ2-7; D may be TRBD2 (6 bases). Looked up from germline, CDR1 is SGHRS and CDR2 is YFSETQ. The CDR3 has 16 amino acids. V gave up 4 bases and J gave up 0 bases, with 17 bases separating them.

The chain carries TRBV4-2 and TRBJ2-3; 9 nucleotides match TRBD1. The germline CDR1 and CDR2 sequences are LGHNA and YNFKEQ. V was pared by 0 bases and J by 5 bases, with 6 bases of the junction left unmatched. This CDR3 spans 16 amino acids. CDR3 amino acids: CASSQDGTGFGDTQYF. CDR3 nucleotides: TGTGCCAGCAGCCAAGACGGGACAGGGTTTGGAGATACGCAGTATTTT.

The V call is TRBV11-3, the J call TRBJ2-2, with 11 positions matching TRBD2. The germline CDR1 and CDR2 sequences are SGHNT and YENEEA. CDR3 length: 15 residues. Losses at the gene ends were 4 bases for V and 4 bases for J; bases not matched to a gene: 2. The CDR3 here is CASSSLAGGTGELFF. The DNA for the CDR3 is TGTGCCAGCAGCTCCCTAGCGGGAGGCACCGGGGAGCTGTTTTTT.

This clone was picked up one time. The V gene is TRBV7-9, the J gene TRBJ2-5, with no clear D. The germline V gene encodes CDR1 SEHNR and CDR2 FQNEAQ (reference sequence). This CDR3 spans 12 amino acids. With 6 bases removed from V and 2 bases from J, the gap between germline ends came to 7 bases. CDR3 amino acids: CASSRHQETQYF. Written as DNA, the CDR3 is TGTGCCAGCAGTAGACATCAAGAGACCCAGTACTTC.

J is TRBJ1-1 and V is TRBV28, with no clear D. Germline V gene sequence: CDR1 MDHEN, CDR2 SYDVKM. Deletions cut 6 bases from V and 7 bases from J, with 9 bases between. CDR3 length: 11 residues. The chain's CDR3 is CASSEASEAFF. DNA of the CDR3: TGTGCCAGCAGCGAAGCCAGTGAAGCTTTCTTT.

J is TRBJ2-2 and V is TRBV19; 13 bases match TRBD2. Germline V gives CDR1 LNHDA, CDR2 SQIVND (reference sequence). The CDR3 totals 16 residues. With V trimmed by 4 bases and J by 5 bases, 4 bases remained unmatched. Here the CDR3 reads CASSTRTSGRTGELFF. The CDR3 DNA is TGTGCCAGTAGTACGCGGACTAGCGGGAGAACCGGGGAGCTGTTTTTT. The full variable domain, in which reference TRBV19 and TRBJ2-2 provide the parts outside the CDR3, is DGGITQSPKYLFRKEGQNVTLSCEQNLNHDAMYWYRQDPGQGLRLIYYSQIVNDFQKGDIAEGYSVSREKKESFPLTVTSAQKNPTAFYLCASSTRTSGRTGELFFGEGSRLTVL.

The V gene is TRBV6-5, the J gene TRBJ2-5, with a possible D match to TRBD1 (5 bases). This CDR3 spans 15 amino acids. Per germline, CDR1 MNHEY and CDR2 SVGAGI. Trimming took 2 bases from V and 0 from J, leaving 10 bases between them. The CDR3 here is CASSYGALYQETQYF. The CDR3 DNA reads TGTGCCAGCAGTTACGGGGCGTTGTACCAAGAGACCCAGTACTTC.